Below, 21 T cell receptor beta chains from the same sample are listed, as sequenced in a study of T cells after yellow fever vaccination (dated by TCRdb to about 2019). The label giving this sample's treatment or condition can be read as: live attenuated yellow fever vaccine strain. Library construction relied on 5' RACE. These reads were obtained on an Illumina HiSeq 2500. TCRdb passed the public sequencing reads through fastp at Q25 and MiXCR, retaining productive beta sequences. Identical CDR3 proteins give one entry, which carries the most common genes and DNA. The sample table lists some 550,000 distinct CDR3 sequences, over 15% of them with a count of one. The biggest ten clones account for around an eighth of the sample. The sequencing used PBMCs, collected 15 days after the yellow fever booster vaccination. These receptors all come from a man aged 25-40 years who received the YFV17D yellow fever vaccine.

This clonotype was observed a handful of times. The chain recombines TRBV20-1 with TRBJ2-2, with 9 nucleotides matching TRBD1. With V trimmed by 0 bases and J by 5 bases, 7 bases remained unmatched. This CDR3 is 16 amino acids long. Per the germline V gene, CDR1 is DFQATT and CDR2 is SNEGSKA (reference sequence). CDR3 loop: CSARETGTGRTGELFF. CDR3 coding DNA: TGCAGTGCTAGAGAAACCGGGACAGGGAGGACCGGGGAGCTGTTTTTT.

This clonotype appeared a few times. The gene calls are TRBV5-1 and TRBJ2-1; a possible D gene is TRBD1 (6 bases). V lost 4 bases, J lost 5 bases, and 19 bases lay in between. The germline gives CDR1 SGHRS, CDR2 YFSETQ. The CDR3 is 16 amino acids. This CDR3 reads CASSPQGGQTNNEQFF. CDR3 DNA sequence: TGCGCCAGCAGCCCCCAAGGCGGACAGACGAACAATGAGCAGTTCTTC.

This clonotype has more than one count but fewer than ten. The V gene is TRBV5-1, the J gene TRBJ1-4; no definite D call. Looked up from germline, CDR1 is SGHRS and CDR2 is YFSETQ. The CDR3 runs 15 residues. Trimming removed 4 bases at V and 10 bases at J, with 20 bases between. The CDR3 reads CASSARGEESGKLFF. The CDR3 bases are TGCGCCAGCAGCGCTCGGGGTGAGGAGTCCGGAAAACTGTTTTTT. The variable domain in full, completed from reference TRBV5-1 and TRBJ1-4, reads KAGVTQTPRYLIKTRGQQVTLSCSPISGHRSVSWYQQTPGQGLQFLFEYFSETQRNKGNFPGRFSGRQFSNSRSEMNVSTLELGDSALYLCASSARGEESGKLFFGSGTQLSVL.

The chain couples TRBV20-1 to TRBJ1-4; weak D call: TRBD1 (5 bases). The germline gives CDR1 DFQATT, CDR2 SNEGSKA (reference sequence). The ends were cut back, 1 base at V and 7 bases at J, with 16 bases in the middle. The CDR3 loop spans 15 amino acids. The CDR3 DNA reads TGCAGTGCTAGAGGACCGGGGGGGGGTTCTGAAAAACTGTTTTTT. The encoded protein is CSARGPGGGSEKLFF.

CDR3 DNA: TGTGCCAGCACCCCCGGGACAGGGGCCGGGGAGCTGTTTTTT. It translates to CASTPGTGAGELFF. The V call is TRBV6-5, the J call TRBJ2-2; TRBD1 aligns across 10 bases. J lost 6 bases, V lost 7 bases, and 5 bases had no gene match. This CDR3 is built from 14 residues. Per germline, CDR1 MNHEY and CDR2 SVGAGI.

The table lists this clonotype with a few counts. This rearrangement joins TRBV20-1 to TRBJ2-7; 14 positions agree with TRBD2. V lost 1 base and J lost 3; bases outside the gene matches: 2. Germline CDR1 DFQATT, CDR2 SNEGSKA (reference sequence). The CDR3 has 15 amino acids. CDR3 loop: CSARAGTSGSYEQYF. Here the CDR3 DNA reads TGCAGTGCTAGAGCCGGGACTAGCGGGAGCTACGAGCAGTACTTC.

The V gene is TRBV14, the J gene TRBJ2-2; D is uncertain. The CDR3 length is 16 residues. CDR1 and CDR2 from the germline V gene are SGHDN and FVKESK. Trimming shortened V by 3 bases and J by 4 bases, and 15 bases separated the two germline ends. CDR3 sequence (DNA): TGTGCCAGCAGCCATGTACGGACCTTAGGCACCGGGGAGCTGTTTTTT. Translation: CASSHVRTLGTGELFF.

A few counts support this clonotype. The chain carries TRBV7-2 and TRBJ2-7; 7 bases agree with TRBD2. Germline V gives CDR1 SGHTA, CDR2 FQGNSA. The trim removed 0 bases at V and 1 base at J, leaving 15 bases unmatched. CDR3 length: 19 residues. The CDR3 here is CASSLADPLGGDYSYEQYF. DNA of the CDR3: TGTGCCAGCAGCTTAGCCGACCCGTTGGGGGGGGACTATTCCTACGAGCAGTACTTC.

This clonotype appeared a few times. This chain uses TRBV20-1 with TRBJ2-7, with 13 bases fitting TRBD2. V shed 5 bases, J shed 4 bases, and the junction held 5 bases outside the gene matches. Germline CDR1 reads DFQATT; CDR2 reads SNEGSKA (reference sequence). The CDR3 length is 14 residues. For the CDR3, the DNA is TGCAGTGCTGCCCGGACTAGCGGGAGTTACGAGCAGTACTTC. Protein product: CSAARTSGSYEQYF.

The rearrangement links TRBV20-1 to TRBJ2-7; the D gene is possibly TRBD2 (5 bases). Germline CDR1 is DFQATT and CDR2 is SNEGSKA (reference sequence). This CDR3 is built from 13 residues. Deletions cut 1 base from V and 1 base from J, with 8 bases between. This CDR3 reads CSARVERSYEQYF. The CDR3 DNA sequence: TGCAGTGCTAGAGTGGAGCGGTCCTACGAGCAGTACTTC.

This clonotype was observed a handful of times. V and J are TRBV10-2 and TRBJ2-2; no firm D call. V dropped 3 bases and J dropped 1 base, with 12 bases sitting between them. CDR1 WSHSY and CDR2 SAAADI come from the germline V gene. The CDR3 runs 16 residues. DNA of the CDR3: TGCGCCAGCAGTGACCCTGGCACTCGGAACACCGGGGAGCTGTTTTTT. Protein product: CASSDPGTRNTGELFF.

This clonotype was counted only a few times. This chain links TRBV20-1 with TRBJ2-7; D is perhaps TRBD1 (5 bases). Trimming shortened V by 5 bases and J by 7 bases, and 18 bases separated the two germline ends. CDR1 and CDR2 (germline): DFQATT, SNEGSKA (reference sequence). The CDR3 sequence is 13 residues long. The chain's CDR3 is CSAPVLKDSEQYF. CDR3 coding DNA: TGCAGTGCTCCCGTGCTCAAAGACAGTGAGCAGTACTTC.

The chain carries TRBV20-1 and TRBJ1-2, with D possibly being TRBD1 (5 bases). CDR1 is DFQATT, CDR2 SNEGSKA, per germline (reference sequence). V lost 0 bases and J lost 8, with 13 bases in between. This CDR3 is 13 amino acids long. CDR3: CSARDVRVEGYTF. The CDR3 DNA sequence: TGCAGTGCTAGAGACGTCAGGGTTGAAGGCTACACCTTC.

This chain uses TRBV7-9 with TRBJ2-2; D may be TRBD2 (5 bases). This CDR3 spans 15 amino acids. V lost 3 bases and J lost 5, with 13 bases in between. Germline V gene sequence: CDR1 SEHNR, CDR2 FQNEAQ (reference sequence). CDR3: CASSFQLGVTGELFF. DNA for the CDR3: TGTGCCAGCAGCTTTCAACTAGGTGTTACCGGGGAGCTGTTTTTT. The full variable domain, rest sourced from reference TRBV7-9 and TRBJ2-2, is DTGVSQNPRHKITKRGQNVTFRCDPISEHNRLYWYRQTLGQGPEFLTYFQNEAQLEKSRLLSDRFSAERPKGSFSTLEIQRTEQGDSAMYLCASSFQLGVTGELFFGEGSRLTVL.

This clonotype was detected a few times. The V and J genes are TRBV12-3 or TRBV12-4 and TRBJ2-5; weak D call: TRBD2 (5 bases). This CDR3 comprises 14 residues. With 4 bases removed from V and 2 bases from J, the gap between germline ends came to 11 bases. The CDR3 region has the DNA TGTGCCAGCAGTTCGGGTAGCGTACAAGAGACCCAGTACTTC. It specifies CASSSGSVQETQYF.

This clonotype appeared a few times. The chain is built from TRBV6-5 and TRBJ2-1, with 7 bases fitting TRBD2. This CDR3 has 14 residues. V was pared by 2 bases and J by 5 bases, with 3 bases of the junction left unmatched. Germline V gives CDR1 MNHEY, CDR2 SVGAGI. The CDR3 protein is CASSYGGGNNEQFF. The CDR3 DNA sequence: TGTGCCAGCAGTTACGGCGGGGGAAACAATGAGCAGTTCTTC.

The chain couples TRBV5-1 to TRBJ2-3; D is perhaps TRBD1 or TRBD2 (5 bases each). V shed 3 bases and J shed 2 bases, with 7 bases lying between them. Germline lookup yields CDR1 SGHRS and CDR2 YFSETQ. CDR3 size: 13 residues. Here the CDR3 reads CASSWGTTDTQYF. CDR3 nucleotides: TGCGCCAGCAGCTGGGGGACCACAGATACGCAGTATTTT.

This clonotype was seen only a few times. DNA for the CDR3: TGTGCCAGCAGCTCCCTCCCGGCGGGAGGGCCGAATACGCAGTATTTT. Amino acid sequence: CASSSLPAGGPNTQYF. The chain links TRBV9 to TRBJ2-3; TRBD2 agrees at 9 bases. Germline-derived CDR1 and CDR2 are SGDLS and YYNGEE. This CDR3 is built from 16 residues. The junction had 13 bases not matched to a gene; V was cut back by 4 bases and J by 7 bases.

This clonotype has a handful of counts. This rearrangement joins TRBV12-3 or TRBV12-4 to TRBJ2-3; D gene uncertain. Trimming took 6 bases from V and 2 from J, leaving 9 bases between them. The CDR3 is made up of 13 amino acids. In DNA form, the CDR3 reads TGTGCCAGCAGCACAGACCCCACAGATACGCAGTATTTT. Translated, it gives CASSTDPTDTQYF.

V usage is TRBV7-9 and J usage is TRBJ2-3; 7 nucleotides line up with TRBD1. This CDR3 has 16 amino acids. Germline values: CDR1 SEHNR, CDR2 FQNEAQ (reference sequence). V shed 6 bases, J shed 7 bases, and the junction held 16 bases outside the gene matches. CDR3 DNA sequence: TGTGCCAGCAGGCCCTCCACAGGGGTGGAGACGCATACGCAGTATTTT. Residues: CASRPSTGVETHTQYF.

This clonotype was recorded a few times. This chain joins TRBV20-1 and TRBJ2-3; D might be TRBD2 (5 bases). CDR1 and CDR2 from the germline V gene are DFQATT and SNEGSKA (reference sequence). The CDR3 length is 13 residues. V lost 6 bases and J lost 2, with 12 bases in between. Written as DNA, the CDR3 is TGCAGTGCCCCGGAGGCATACACAGATACGCAGTATTTT. It encodes CSAPEAYTDTQYF.